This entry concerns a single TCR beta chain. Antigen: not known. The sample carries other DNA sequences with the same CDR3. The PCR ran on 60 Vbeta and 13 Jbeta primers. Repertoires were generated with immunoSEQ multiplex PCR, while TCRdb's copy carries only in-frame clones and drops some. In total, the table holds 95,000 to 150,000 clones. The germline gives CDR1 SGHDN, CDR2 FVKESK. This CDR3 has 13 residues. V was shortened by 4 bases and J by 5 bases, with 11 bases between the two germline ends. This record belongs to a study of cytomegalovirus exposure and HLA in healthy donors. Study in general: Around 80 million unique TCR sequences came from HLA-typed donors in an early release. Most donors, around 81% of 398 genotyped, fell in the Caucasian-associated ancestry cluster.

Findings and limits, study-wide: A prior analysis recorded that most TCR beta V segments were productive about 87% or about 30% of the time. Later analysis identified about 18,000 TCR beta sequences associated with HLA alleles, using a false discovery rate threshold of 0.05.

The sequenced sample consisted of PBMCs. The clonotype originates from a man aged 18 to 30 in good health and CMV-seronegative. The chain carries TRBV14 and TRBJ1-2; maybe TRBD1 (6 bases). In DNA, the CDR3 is TGTGCCAGCAGCCCGCAGGACAGATATGGCTACACCTTC. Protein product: CASSPQDRYGYTF.